This T cell receptor beta chain was documented in a study of blood T cell repertoires in COVID-19. As for the study in general: The United States, Italy and Spain provided the acute and convalescent COVID-19 samples. Nucleic acid was either cDNA or gDNA, and it came from T cells, B-cell-depleted T cells, or PBMCs.

Losses at the gene ends were 3 bases for V and 1 base for J; bases not matched to a gene: 8. The V gene's germline CDR1 is KGHSH and CDR2 LQKENI. This CDR3 has 17 amino acids. As originally analysed: Scientists estimated how many nucleated cells there were by amplifying reference gene primers. Generated by immunoSEQ multiplex PCR, the TCRdb table keeps only in-frame clones and is missing some. V, J and clone size were drawn from that table, and D and trimming were deduced from the DNA. The table records under 350,000 clones, about 87% of them present only once. Sequencing was done on a sample of peripheral blood. This TCR came from a man aged 70-80 years with acute or convalescent COVID-19. The V gene is TRBV18, the J gene TRBJ1-5, with 8 bases aligning to TRBD1. The CDR3 is CASSPSGQGLSNQPQHF. The CDR3 region has the DNA TGTGCCAGCTCACCGTCCGGACAGGGCCTAAGCAATCAGCCCCAGCATTTT.